The rows below give T cell receptor beta chains drawn from one sample of a study of shared clonotypes between healthy human individuals. Assay: immunoSEQ multiplex PCR; the TCRdb copy retains only in-frame clones and omits some. In the table there are about 2,500,000 clones, more than 90% of which are singletons. Sample: naive CD4+ T cells sorted from blood. These receptors all come from a man aged 18-30 years in good health. CDR3s include the opening cysteine and the closing phenylalanine or tryptophan. The D gene is left open where the match is weak. Part of the rows lack a size; the others show once, few, many or a class for expanded clones.

D	V	J	size	length	DNA	CDR3
NA	TRBV6-5	TRBJ2-1	once	13	TGTGCCAGCAGTTACGGGCTAAGCAATGAGCAGTTCTTC	CASSYGLSNEQFF
NA	TRBV30	TRBJ2-7	NA	14	TGTGCCGGCGATCAGGGTGTTAGCTCCTACGAGCAGTACTTC	CAGDQGVSSYEQYF
NA	TRBV10-3	TRBJ2-5	NA	15	TGTGCCATCAGTGAGTCAATGGGCGCCAAAGAGACCCAGTACTTC	CAISESMGAKETQYF
TRBD1	TRBV5-1	TRBJ1-4	NA	16	TGCGCCAGCAGCTTGGGACAGGGGGTAACTAATGAAAAACTGTTTTTT	CASSLGQGVTNEKLFF
NA	TRBV10-3	TRBJ1-2	NA	13	TGTGCCATCAGTGAGCGAGGGGACTATGGCTACACCTTC	CAISERGDYGYTF
NA	TRBV7-2	TRBJ1-2	NA	14	TGTGCCAGCAGCGCAGGACCGACCGACTATGGCTACACCTTC	CASSAGPTDYGYTF
TRBD2	TRBV9	TRBJ2-1	NA	18	TGTGCCAGCAGCGTAGGGTCCCAGGGACTAGCGGCCCACAATGAGCAGTTCTTC	CASSVGSQGLAAHNEQFF
NA	TRBV4-3	TRBJ1-4	NA	13	TGCGCCAGCTCTTTTGCAACTAATGAAAAACTGTTTTTT	CASSFATNEKLFF
NA	TRBV18	TRBJ1-2	NA	14	TGTGCCAGCTCACCACCGTCGCTAGGGCATGGCTACACCTTC	CASSPPSLGHGYTF
NA	TRBV2	TRBJ2-7	NA	12	TGTGCCAGCAATTCCCTCCTCCGCGAGCAGTACTTC	CASNSLLREQYF
TRBD2	TRBV7-2	TRBJ2-7	NA	15	TGTGCCAGCAGCCCTCTAGCGGGAGGTCTCTACGAGCAGTACTTC	CASSPLAGGLYEQYF
NA	TRBV5-6	TRBJ1-4	NA	15	TGTGCCAGCACCAAAAGAGGGATAACTAATGAAAAACTGTTTTTT	CASTKRGITNEKLFF
NA	TRBV5-1	TRBJ1-5	few	15	TGCGCCAGCAGCTTGGAGGGACCCGACAATCAGCCCCAGCATTTT	CASSLEGPDNQPQHF
NA	TRBV18	TRBJ2-7	NA	13	TGTGCCAGCTCACCAGGGACGGTGTACGAGCAGTACTTC	CASSPGTVYEQYF
TRBD1	TRBV6-1	TRBJ2-7	once	14	TGTGCCAGCACCCCGGGACAGGGATCCTACGAGCAGTACTTC	CASTPGQGSYEQYF
NA	TRBV28	TRBJ1-1	NA	10	TGTGCTAGCTCCAACACTGAAGCTTTCTTT	CASSNTEAFF
TRBD1	TRBV19	TRBJ1-5	NA	15	TGTGCCAGTAGTCTGCAGGGACAGGGAAATCAGCCCCAGCATTTT	CASSLQGQGNQPQHF
TRBD1	TRBV2	TRBJ2-4	NA	16	TGTGCCAGCGGGGATAACGACAGGGCTACCAAAAACATTCAGTACTTC	CASGDNDRATKNIQYF